This passage covers 15 T cell receptor beta chains from one sample sequenced in a study of blood T cell repertoires in COVID-19 (dated by TCRdb to about 2020). Libraries were prepared through the immunoSEQ multiplex PCR assay. TCRdb took over this immuneACCESS table, retaining in-frame rearrangements with V and J assigned. Such tables are incomplete; in checked studies, under half of the missing clones stem from an unresolved V gene, and the remainder is unexplained. For this sample there are about 130,000 clones; 86% appear just once. Jointly, the top ten make up about 5.4% of the sample. Specimen: peripheral blood. These receptor sequences come from a human donor in a cohort sampled during active COVID-19.

The chain has TRBV18 and TRBJ1-2, with D perhaps TRBD1 (6 bases). CDR1 and CDR2 (germline): KGHSH, LQKENI. Trimming shortened V by 5 bases and J by 4 bases, and 17 bases separated the two germline ends. The CDR3 runs to 15 residues. CDR3 residues: CASSSAGDLAYGYTF. The CDR3 DNA reads as TGTGCCAGCTCATCCGCAGGGGACCTTGCCTATGGCTACACCTTC.

The gene calls are TRBV9 and TRBJ1-4; 10 bases map to TRBD1. J gave up 7 bases and V 4 bases, and 4 bases lay outside the gene matches. The CDR3 is made up of 14 amino acids. CDR1 and CDR2 from the germline V gene are SGDLS and YYNGEE. The CDR3 nucleotides are TGTGCCAGCAGCCCCCGACAGGGGGCTGAAAAACTGTTTTTT. Encoded protein: CASSPRQGAEKLFF.

The V and J genes are TRBV30 and TRBJ1-2; 7 nucleotides align to TRBD1. The V segment lost 7 bases and the J segment 4 bases; nucleotides outside the gene matches: 15. Germline assignment: CDR1 GTSNPN and CDR2 SVGIG (reference sequence). The CDR3 covers 15 residues. The CDR3 is CAFLPRQGGSYGYTF. The CDR3 coding sequence is TGTGCCTTCCTCCCCCGACAGGGTGGGAGCTATGGCTACACCTTC.

The V gene is TRBV28, the J gene TRBJ2-1; D not certain. The CDR3 extends over 14 amino acids. V was shortened by 5 bases and J by 9 bases, with 17 bases between the two germline ends. Germline V gene lookup returns CDR1 MDHEN and CDR2 SYDVKM. The CDR3 spells CASSQIPTESEQFF. CDR3 sequence (DNA): TGTGCCAGCAGTCAAATTCCAACGGAGAGTGAGCAGTTCTTC.

This clone has more than one count but fewer than ten. The rearrangement uses TRBV3-1 (or the pseudogene TRBV3-2) and TRBJ1-5; 10 nucleotides line up with TRBD1. There are 19 residues in the CDR3. V dropped 4 bases and J dropped 1; count of bases not matched to a gene: 13. The germline CDR1 and CDR2 sequences are LGHDT and YNNKEL (reference sequence). This chain's CDR3 is CASSPPRQGALWSNQPQHF. The CDR3 DNA is TGTGCCAGCAGCCCTCCACGACAGGGGGCTTTATGGAGCAATCAGCCCCAGCATTTT.

The genes are TRBV5-8 and TRBJ1-2; TRBD1 aligns across 10 bases. The CDR3 extends over 16 amino acids. The V gene end was trimmed by 4 bases and the J gene end by 3 bases; junction bases not matched to a gene: 9. The germline V gene encodes CDR1 SGHTS and CDR2 YDEGEE. DNA of the CDR3: TGTGCCAGCAGCGTCACCGGGACAGGGGTCCACTATGGCTACACCTTC. Its protein product is CASSVTGTGVHYGYTF.

This chain connects TRBV11-3 to TRBJ2-3; the D gene is possibly TRBD1 (6 bases). The CDR3 loop spans 17 amino acids. From germline, CDR1 is SGHNT and CDR2 YENEEA. Trimming removed 0 bases at V and 5 bases at J, with 18 bases between. The CDR3 DNA follows: TGTGCCAGCAGCTTAGACGTCGGACGGACAGTGGGAGATACGCAGTATTTT. It translates to CASSLDVGRTVGDTQYF.

The chain links TRBV10-2 to TRBJ2-7, with D unresolved. In germline, CDR1 is WSHSY, CDR2 SAAADI. V was pared by 7 bases and J by 2 bases, with 12 bases between. CDR3 length equals 13 residues. CDR3 amino acids: CASTRLDAYEQYF. CDR3 bases: TGCGCCAGCACGAGGCTAGACGCCTACGAGCAGTACTTC.

The J gene is TRBJ1-5, the V gene TRBV19, with D hard to call. The CDR3 length is 13 residues. The germline gives CDR1 LNHDA, CDR2 SQIVND (reference sequence). The V gene lost 3 bases and the J gene lost 3 bases, with 6 bases spanning the gap. The CDR3 here is CASSIVHNQPQHF. CDR3 nucleotide sequence: TGTGCCAGTAGTATTGTTCACAATCAGCCCCAGCATTTT.

The J gene is TRBJ1-1, the V gene TRBV11-3; D is unresolved. CDR1 is SGHNT and CDR2 is YENEEA in the germline V gene. V lost 5 bases to trimming and J lost 6 bases, with 13 bases between them. The CDR3 spans 13 residues. CDR3 DNA: TGTGCCAGCAGCCCCCCCGGGAGCCCTGAAGCTTTCTTT. Its translation is CASSPPGSPEAFF.

This clone was seen a single time. This sequence joins TRBV28 and TRBJ2-7, with D possibly matching TRBD1 (6 bases). Looked up from germline, CDR1 is MDHEN and CDR2 is SYDVKM. V lost 5 bases and J 6 bases, leaving 14 bases between the germline ends. There are 13 residues in the CDR3. The CDR3 is CASSLRTAREQYF. In nucleotides, the CDR3 is TGTGCCAGCAGTCTAAGGACAGCCCGCGAGCAGTACTTC.

The chain joins TRBV5-1 to TRBJ1-1; tentatively, D is TRBD1 (6 bases). Germline values: CDR1 SGHRS, CDR2 YFSETQ. The CDR3 covers 14 residues. V lost 6 bases to trimming and J lost 3 bases, with 15 bases between them. CDR3 sequence (DNA): TGCGCCAGCACACCAGGACAGCTCTACACTGAAGCTTTCTTT. It translates to CASTPGQLYTEAFF.

The V gene is TRBV11-2, the J gene TRBJ2-5; 13 bases align to TRBD2. The CDR3 loop spans 16 amino acids. V was clipped by 3 bases and J by 2 bases; unmatched bases: 3. CDR1 is SGHAT, CDR2 FQNNGV, per germline. The CDR3 loop is CASSFTLAGGQETQYF. The DNA of the CDR3 is TGTGCCAGCAGCTTTACACTAGCGGGAGGGCAAGAGACCCAGTACTTC.

This clone was picked up one time. This chain joins TRBV7-9 and TRBJ2-5, with TRBD1 matching over 7 bases. From germline, CDR1 is SEHNR and CDR2 FQNEAQ (reference sequence). This CDR3 spans 13 amino acids. V lost 2 bases, J lost 6 bases, and 3 bases stayed unmatched. The CDR3, as DNA: TGTGCCAGCAGCTTACAGGGGGAGCAGACCCAGTACTTC. As protein: CASSLQGEQTQYF.

CDR3 protein: CATSEAGTSGRRDTQYF. The CDR3 DNA follows: TGTGCCACCAGTGAGGCCGGGACTAGCGGGAGGAGGGATACGCAGTATTTT. The V call is TRBV24-1, the J call TRBJ2-3; 15 nucleotides match TRBD2. Per germline, CDR1 KGHDR and CDR2 SFDVKD. V trimming: 4 bases; J trimming: 6 bases; junction bases outside the gene matches: 7. The CDR3 runs to 17 residues.